This TCR beta chain was recovered during a study of blood T cell repertoires in COVID-19. As for the study in general: COVID-19 samples, acute and convalescent, were from the United States, Italy and Spain. Sources were T cells, B-cell-depleted T cells, or PBMCs; the material itself was cDNA or gDNA.

Unmatched junction bases numbered 8, after V lost 6 bases and J lost 4 bases. The germline CDR1 and CDR2 sequences are LNHDA and SQIVND (reference sequence). CDR3 length: 15 amino acids. Participant-reported clinical history was the basis for cohort assignment. The table came from immunoSEQ multiplex PCR; TCRdb's copy has only in-frame clones and leaves some out. The sample includes a few hundred thousand clones, 75% to 90% seen only once; the top ten take approximately 5%. This clone was recorded once. Specimen: PBMCs or T cells enriched from blood (not recorded which). The receptor comes from a woman aged 45-59 years who had recovered from COVID-19. This chain joins TRBV19 and TRBJ2-5, with 10 bases fitting TRBD1. The CDR3 DNA follows: TGTGCCAGTAGCCGACCGGGACAGGGGAGAGAGACCCAGTACTTC. Its protein product is CASSRPGQGRETQYF.